This TCR beta chain was captured by sequencing in a study of TIL therapy for anti-PD-1-resistant metastatic lung cancer. The libraries were made with immunoSEQ v3. TCRdb's copy holds only in-frame clones and misses some; the assay was immunoSEQ multiplex PCR. This table has 95,000 or so clones, about two thirds appearing once. This clone was seen more than once but under ten times. Trimming took 4 bases from V and 0 from J, leaving 10 bases between them. Germline V gene data show CDR1 as SGHVS and CDR2 as FNYEAQ. The CDR3 is made up of 15 amino acids. Documented time point: pre-treatment sample, taken before nivolumab and TIL therapy. Most excised metastases sampled were pleural nodules or supraclavicular lymph nodes.

This rearrangement joins TRBV7-6 to TRBJ1-3; tentative D call: TRBD1 (6 bases). This sample comprised tumor tissue, obtained at baseline. This clonotype originated in a person aged 30 to 80 with non-small cell lung cancer. The CDR3 DNA reads TGTGCCAGCAGCTCTCAGGGGTACTCTGGAAACACCATATATTTT. Translated: CASSSQGYSGNTIYF.